Below, 28 T cell receptor beta chains from the same sample are listed, as sequenced in a study of blood T cell repertoires in COVID-19. Produced via immunoSEQ multiplex PCR; TCRdb's table is partial and in-frame only. This table has fewer than 250,000 clones, roughly nine tenths appearing once. Sequencing used peripheral blood. The source of these receptors is a woman aged 70-85 years with acute or convalescent COVID-19.

The chain links TRBV11-2 to TRBJ1-1; D ambiguous. The CDR3 is 12 residues long. The ends were cut back, 3 bases at V and 8 bases at J, with 10 bases in the middle. The germline gives CDR1 SGHAT, CDR2 FQNNGV. DNA of the CDR3: TGTGCCAGCAGCTTTCCCCGGTCCGAAGCTTTCTTT. This gives the protein CASSFPRSEAFF.

The J gene is TRBJ1-2, the V gene TRBV19; no clear D. Germline V gene lookup returns CDR1 LNHDA and CDR2 SQIVND (reference sequence). The CDR3 is 12 amino acids. The ends were cut back, 5 bases at V and 4 bases at J, with 8 bases in the middle. CDR3 sequence reads: CASSSGGYGYTF. CDR3 DNA: TGTGCCAGTAGTTCGGGTGGCTATGGCTACACCTTC. The complete variable domain, with remaining parts taken from reference TRBV19 and TRBJ1-2, reads DGGITQSPKYLFRKEGQNVTLSCEQNLNHDAMYWYRQDPGQGLRLIYYSQIVNDFQKGDIAEGYSVSREKKESFPLTVTSAQKNPTAFYLCASSSGGYGYTFGSGTRLTVV.

The chain employs TRBV6-6 and TRBJ2-7; tentative D call: TRBD2 (7 bases). Looked up from germline, CDR1 is MNHNY and CDR2 is SVGAGI (reference sequence). The CDR3 sequence is 12 residues long. Trimming removed 6 bases from V and 4 bases from J, with 10 bases in between. The CDR3 DNA sequence: TGTGCCAGCAGGGGGGGGCAGTACGAGCAGTACTTC. It translates to CASRGGQYEQYF.

The chain joins TRBV10-3 to TRBJ1-2; no reliable D call. Germline V gene lookup returns CDR1 ENHRY and CDR2 SYGVKD. V lost 7 bases to trimming and J lost 8 bases, with 20 bases between them. The CDR3 runs to 14 residues. The CDR3 sequence is CAINGEVATTGYTF. The CDR3 DNA sequence: TGTGCCATCAATGGAGAGGTTGCGACCACGGGCTACACCTTC.

V gene TRBV18 combines with J gene TRBJ2-2, with 11 bases aligning to TRBD2. J was trimmed by 2 bases and V by 1 base; bases with no gene match: 6. CDR1 and CDR2 from the germline V gene are KGHSH and LQKENI. CDR3 length: 18 amino acids. The CDR3: CASSPRTSGGANTGELFF. CDR3 nucleotides: TGTGCCAGCTCACCACGAACTAGCGGGGGAGCTAACACCGGGGAGCTGTTTTTT.

The chain joins TRBV5-1 to TRBJ2-3; possible D gene TRBD2, 6 bases. Germline CDR1 reads SGHRS; CDR2 reads YFSETQ. Between the trimmed V and J ends, which lost 1 base and 1 base, there was a span of 10 bases. The CDR3 is 15 residues long. The CDR3 nucleotides are TGCGCCAGCAGCTTGACGGGAGAAGGCACAGATACGCAGTATTTT. Translating gives CASSLTGEGTDTQYF.

Only a few counts were recorded for this clone. The rearrangement uses TRBV4-1 and TRBJ1-1, with 8 positions matching TRBD1. Germline V gene data show CDR1 as MGHRA and CDR2 as YSYEKL. This CDR3 region has 15 residues. V was clipped by 6 bases and J by 0 bases; unmatched bases: 6. CDR3 in amino acids: CASSLSGGMNTEAFF. The CDR3, as DNA: TGCGCCAGCAGTCTATCAGGGGGCATGAACACTGAAGCTTTCTTT.

V usage is TRBV27 and J usage is TRBJ1-2, with 9 bases fitting TRBD1. This CDR3 has 15 residues. V was pared by 0 bases and J by 5 bases, with 4 bases of the junction left unmatched. Germline-derived CDR1 and CDR2 are MNHEY and SMNVEV (reference sequence). CDR3 sequence (DNA): TGTGCCAGCAGTTTATCCGGGACAGGGAGATATGGCTACACCTTC. Protein sequence: CASSLSGTGRYGYTF.

The chain joins TRBV5-1 to TRBJ2-7, with 7 bases identical to TRBD1. The CDR3 is made up of 13 amino acids. V shed 5 bases, J shed 3 bases, and the junction held 5 bases outside the gene matches. Germline V gene data show CDR1 as SGHRS and CDR2 as YFSETQ. For the CDR3, the DNA is TGCGCCAGCAGTACAGGGGTGGACTACGAGCAGTACTTC. It is translated as CASSTGVDYEQYF.

The rearrangement links TRBV6-6 to TRBJ2-7; 10 bases fit TRBD1. The CDR3 spans 16 residues. Germline assignment: CDR1 MNHNY and CDR2 SVGAGI (reference sequence). V dropped 5 bases and J dropped 5; count of bases not matched to a gene: 12. The CDR3 region is CASSRSRDRGNHEQYF. In nucleotides, the CDR3 is TGTGCCAGCAGTCGATCCCGGGACAGGGGAAATCACGAGCAGTACTTC.

The chain carries TRBV18 and TRBJ1-1; D gene ambiguous. V was cut by 1 base and J by 4 bases, with 10 bases left in between. Germline assignment: CDR1 KGHSH and CDR2 LQKENI. This CDR3 region has 14 residues. CDR3 in amino acids: CASSPLDEGTEAFF. CDR3 DNA sequence: TGTGCCAGCTCACCACTTGATGAGGGCACTGAAGCTTTCTTT. Complete variable domain (other parts from reference TRBV18 and TRBJ1-1): NAGVMQNPRHLVRRRGQEARLRCSPMKGHSHVYWYRQLPEEGLKFMVYLQKENIIDESGMPKERFSAEFPKEGPSILRIQQVVRGDSAAYFCASSPLDEGTEAFFGQGTRLTVV.

The V gene is TRBV3-1 (or the pseudogene TRBV3-2), the J gene TRBJ2-2; maybe TRBD2 (5 bases). The CDR3 is 14 residues long. The V and J ends lost 4 bases and 9 bases respectively, with 15 bases between them. From germline, CDR1 is LGHDT and CDR2 YNNKEL (reference sequence). The CDR3 nucleotides are TGTGCCAGCAGCCGACCCAATAGCGCCTGGGAGCTGTTTTTT. This codes for CASSRPNSAWELFF.

The V gene is TRBV4-1, the J gene TRBJ2-7; D perhaps matches TRBD1 (7 bases). V was cut by 1 base and J by 8 bases, with 24 bases left in between. Germline values: CDR1 MGHRA, CDR2 YSYEKL. The CDR3 covers 17 residues. In nucleotides, the CDR3 is TGCGCCAGCAGCCAAGGTTCCGCAGGGGGGATTCAGCTAAAGCAGTACTTC. Translating gives CASSQGSAGGIQLKQYF.

V gene TRBV7-9 combines with J gene TRBJ2-7, with 10 bases matching TRBD1. J was trimmed by 5 bases and V by 5 bases; bases with no gene match: 6. This CDR3 spans 14 amino acids. Germline-derived CDR1 and CDR2 are SEHNR and FQNEAQ (reference sequence). CDR3 in amino acids: CASSPGDRGHEQYF. CDR3 in DNA: TGTGCCAGCAGCCCAGGGGACAGGGGCCACGAGCAGTACTTC.

The rearrangement joins TRBV6-6 to TRBJ1-6; D may be TRBD1 (5 bases). V lost 2 bases and J 7 bases, leaving 6 bases between the germline ends. The length of the CDR3 is 13 residues. Germline CDR1 reads MNHNY; CDR2 reads SVGAGI (reference sequence). The CDR3: CASSYAGNSPLHF. CDR3 nucleotide sequence: TGTGCCAGCAGTTACGCAGGGAATTCACCCCTCCACTTT.

The rearrangement uses TRBV29-1 and TRBJ1-2; 12 bases are shared with TRBD1. This CDR3 spans 16 amino acids. CDR1 is SQVTM and CDR2 is ANQGSEA in the germline V gene. With 5 bases clipped from V and 2 bases from J, the junction kept 9 bases outside the gene matches. CDR3 sequence: CSVSLWGTGGNYGYTF. CDR3 sequence (DNA): TGCAGCGTTTCGTTGTGGGGGACAGGGGGCAACTATGGCTACACCTTC.

This chain uses TRBV28 with TRBJ2-1; 8 nucleotides match TRBD1. Germline V gene sequence: CDR1 MDHEN, CDR2 SYDVKM. The ends lost 10 bases at V and 4 bases at J; junction bases unmatched: 15. This CDR3 region has 16 residues. The CDR3 region has the DNA TGTGCCACCTCCTTTATTCGTGGACAGGGTTACAATGAGCAGTTCTTC. It translates to CATSFIRGQGYNEQFF. The whole variable domain, remainder taken from reference TRBV28 and TRBJ2-1, is DVKVTQSSRYLVKRTGEKVFLECVQDMDHENMFWYRQDPGLGLRLIYFSYDVKMKEKGDIPEGYSVSREKKERFSLILESASTNQTSMYLCATSFIRGQGYNEQFFGPGTRLTVL.

The rearrangement joins TRBV5-1 to TRBJ1-3; D is perhaps TRBD1 (6 bases). Germline CDR1 is SGHRS and CDR2 is YFSETQ. V was trimmed by 3 bases and J by 0 bases, leaving 16 bases between them. The CDR3 has 17 amino acids. CDR3 amino acids: CASSSGYRAYSGNTIYF. Written as DNA, the CDR3 is TGCGCCAGCAGCTCGGGGTACAGGGCCTACTCTGGAAACACCATATATTTT. The full variable domain, completed using reference TRBV5-1 and TRBJ1-3, is KAGVTQTPRYLIKTRGQQVTLSCSPISGHRSVSWYQQTPGQGLQFLFEYFSETQRNKGNFPGRFSGRQFSNSRSEMNVSTLELGDSALYLCASSSGYRAYSGNTIYFGEGSWLTVV.

V is TRBV19 and J is TRBJ1-5; TRBD1 is a possible D gene (5 bases). This CDR3 has 17 residues. Trimming left V 4 bases short and J 2 bases short, with 18 bases between. The germline V gene encodes CDR1 LNHDA and CDR2 SQIVND (reference sequence). The CDR3 region is CASSSRLGGWGNQPQHF. The CDR3, as DNA: TGTGCCAGTAGTAGCCGCTTGGGGGGATGGGGCAATCAGCCCCAGCATTTT. Supplemented by reference TRBV19 and TRBJ1-5, the full variable domain reads DGGITQSPKYLFRKEGQNVTLSCEQNLNHDAMYWYRQDPGQGLRLIYYSQIVNDFQKGDIAEGYSVSREKKESFPLTVTSAQKNPTAFYLCASSSRLGGWGNQPQHFGDGTRLSIL.

The rearrangement joins TRBV15 to TRBJ1-6; 9 bases agree with TRBD1. The CDR3 is 15 amino acids. Germline assignment: CDR1 LNHNV and CDR2 YYDKDF (reference sequence). V dropped 1 base and J dropped 8; count of bases not matched to a gene: 3. In nucleotides, the CDR3 is TGTGCCACCAGCAGAGGGGGACAGGGTGATTCACCCCTCCACTTT. Protein sequence: CATSRGGQGDSPLHF.

Details on this clone: The sample has other DNA sequences that encode this CDR3 too. The chain carries TRBV18 and TRBJ1-5, with D unresolved. Deletions cut 3 bases from V and 5 bases from J, with 8 bases between. From germline, CDR1 is KGHSH and CDR2 LQKENI. The length of the CDR3 is 13 residues. As DNA, the CDR3 is TGTGCCAGCTCACCGTCGGTGGATCAGCCCCAGCATTTT. Translated: CASSPSVDQPQHF.

The rearrangement links TRBV19 to TRBJ2-7, with 7 bases that match TRBD2. This CDR3 spans 15 amino acids. Per the germline V gene, CDR1 is LNHDA and CDR2 is SQIVND (reference sequence). V was clipped by 3 bases and J by 0 bases; unmatched bases: 5. The CDR3 DNA reads as TGTGCCAGTAGTATGTTAGCGGGCCACTCCTACGAGCAGTACTTC. It is translated as CASSMLAGHSYEQYF.

The count of this clone is one. V and J are TRBV5-1 and TRBJ2-3; 7 nucleotides line up with TRBD1. CDR1 and CDR2 (germline): SGHRS, YFSETQ. V was pared by 3 bases and J by 0 bases, with 10 bases of the junction left unmatched. CDR3 length equals 17 residues. The CDR3 here is CASSSLLQGQSTDTQYF. In nucleotides, the CDR3 is TGCGCCAGCAGCTCCCTTCTACAGGGGCAAAGCACAGATACGCAGTATTTT.

The chain joins TRBV19 to TRBJ2-1; 7 bases match TRBD2. The CDR3 totals 15 residues. The J segment lost 6 bases and the V segment lost 6 bases, leaving 11 bases of the junction unmatched. Germline CDR1 is LNHDA and CDR2 is SQIVND (reference sequence). CDR3 in DNA: TGTGCCAGTAGAGGGAGGGGAATGACTAGCAATGAGCAGTTCTTC. It specifies CASRGRGMTSNEQFF.

With regard to this clone: This CDR3 is also generated by other DNA sequences in the sample. J is TRBJ1-5 and V is TRBV28; D unresolved. Trimming took off 5 bases at V and 2 bases at J, with 7 bases between the two ends. The CDR3 spans 13 residues. From germline, CDR1 is MDHEN and CDR2 SYDVKM. CDR3 protein: CASSPPGNQPQHF. CDR3 nucleotide sequence: TGTGCCAGCAGTCCCCCAGGCAATCAGCCCCAGCATTTT.

This clone turned up a few times. The V call is TRBV29-1, the J call TRBJ1-5, with 7 positions matching TRBD1. J was trimmed by 2 bases and V by 3 bases; bases with no gene match: 4. This CDR3 comprises 14 residues. Per germline, CDR1 SQVTM and CDR2 ANQGSEA. Written as DNA, the CDR3 is TGCAGCGTTGACTACAGGGGTGGCAATCAGCCCCAGCATTTT. Amino acids: CSVDYRGGNQPQHF. The full variable domain, with the rest looked up from reference TRBV29-1 and TRBJ1-5, is SAVISQKPSRDICQRGTSLTIQCQVDSQVTMMFWYRQQPGQSLTLIATANQGSEATYESGFVIDKFPISRPNLTFSTLTVSNMSPEDSSIYLCSVDYRGGNQPQHFGDGTRLSIL.

The rearrangement links TRBV3-1 (or the pseudogene TRBV3-2) to TRBJ2-1, with D possibly matching TRBD2 (5 bases). Per the germline V gene, CDR1 is LGHDT and CDR2 is YNNKEL (reference sequence). V gave up 4 bases and J gave up 5 bases, with 12 bases separating them. The CDR3 covers 14 residues. CDR3 in DNA: TGTGCCAGCAGCCCGCTAGCCCAGAACAATGAGCAGTTCTTC. As protein: CASSPLAQNNEQFF.

The J gene is TRBJ2-3, the V gene TRBV15, with 7 bases that match TRBD2. Germline loops: CDR1 LNHNV, CDR2 YYDKDF (reference sequence). This CDR3 is built from 16 residues. V shed 0 bases and J 3 bases; nucleotides not matched to a gene: 6. The CDR3 spells CATSREGRAPTDTQYF. CDR3 sequence (DNA): TGTGCCACCAGCAGAGAAGGGAGGGCCCCGACAGATACGCAGTATTTT.